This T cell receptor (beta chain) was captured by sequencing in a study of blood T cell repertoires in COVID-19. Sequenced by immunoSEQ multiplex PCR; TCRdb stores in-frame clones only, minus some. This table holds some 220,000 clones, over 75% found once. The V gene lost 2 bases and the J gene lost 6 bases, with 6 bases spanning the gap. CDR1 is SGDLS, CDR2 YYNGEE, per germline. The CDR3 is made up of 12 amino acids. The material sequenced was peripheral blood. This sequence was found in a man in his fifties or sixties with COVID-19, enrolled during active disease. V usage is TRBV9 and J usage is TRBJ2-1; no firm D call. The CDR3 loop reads CASSVLSNEQFF. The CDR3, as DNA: TGTGCCAGCAGCGTTTTATCCAATGAGCAGTTCTTC.